The rows below give T cell receptor beta chains drawn from one sample of a study of CD8 T cells in ankylosing spondylitis. TCRdb ran MiXCR on the 5' RACE reads and lists one entry per CDR3 protein. The data hold around 25,000 distinct CDR3 sequences, with about 2.6% observed a single time. The specimen sequenced was blood, either unsorted or a sorted T cell fraction (not recorded which). The receptors derive from a female donor with ankylosing spondylitis or in good health (not recorded which). Both conserved end residues are part of each CDR3. A row's size may be missing; if present it is once, few, many or a size class.

abundance	j_gene	len	v_gene	CDR3aa
many	TRBJ2-5	14	TRBV9	CASSETDTKETQYF
many	TRBJ1-4	13	TRBV9	CASSPFLEEKLFF
many	TRBJ2-5	18	TRBV9	CASSYGLAGVLGRETQYF
many	TRBJ2-2	17	TRBV9	CASSVAPRARDTGELFF
many	TRBJ2-5	15	TRBV9	CASSGGKGVFETQYF
-	TRBJ1-3	17	TRBV9	CASSVASVVWGGNTIYF
many	TRBJ2-1	15	TRBV9	CASSVTGTSFNEQFF
many	TRBJ2-5	16	TRBV9	CASSVEGQGGRETQYF
many	TRBJ2-3	15	TRBV9	CASSVAPVGGDTQYF
many	TRBJ2-2	15	TRBV9	CASSVGLMNTGELFF
many	TRBJ2-1	17	TRBV9	CASSVAASGSSYNEQFF
many	TRBJ2-1	16	TRBV9	CASSPPAGGYLGEQFF
many	TRBJ2-2	14	TRBV9	CASSGRQNTGELFF
many	TRBJ1-1	14	TRBV9	CASSRLQGPTEAFF
many	TRBJ2-1	13	TRBV9	CASSPEPGREQFF
many	TRBJ2-1	15	TRBV9	CASSVGTSGRYEQFF
many	TRBJ2-2	13	TRBV9	CASSLEPSGELFF
many	TRBJ2-3	14	TRBV9	CASSVDGGTDTQYF
many	TRBJ2-3	16	TRBV9	CASSASDRGPADTQYF
many	TRBJ1-3	17	TRBV9	CASSVATSTRSGNTIYF
many	TRBJ2-7	15	TRBV9	CASSVAGVNSYEQYF
many	TRBJ2-3	16	TRBV9	CASSVAGTPRTDTQYF
many	TRBJ2-7	14	TRBV9	CASSPRTGKGEQYF
many	TRBJ1-2	15	TRBV9	CASSATGQGASGYTF
many	TRBJ2-7	13	TRBV9	CASSVGPDYEQYF
medium-sized	TRBJ2-7	14	TRBV9	CASSQTGKTYEQYF
many	TRBJ2-3	14	TRBV9	CASSVGVSGDTQYF
many	TRBJ1-1	15	TRBV9	CASSVEPGGNTEAFF
many	TRBJ2-7	13	TRBV9	CASSAVIGYEQYF
many	TRBJ2-7	15	TRBV9	CASSVVSTGRDEQYF
many	TRBJ2-3	14	TRBV9	CASSVKWDTDTQYF
many	TRBJ2-1	16	TRBV9	CASSVAGVSSYNEQFF
many	TRBJ2-1	16	TRBV9	CASSVGRLADYNEQFF
many	TRBJ1-3	16	TRBV7-6	CASSLQLGPSGNTIYF
-	TRBJ2-2	16	TRBV9	CASSTGGDRYTGELFF
few	TRBJ1-1	15	TRBV9	CASSVAHGGGTEAFF
many	TRBJ2-3	18	TRBV9	CASSLTGTPTLGLDTQYF
many	TRBJ1-3	15	TRBV9	CASSVGGDSGNTIYF
many	TRBJ2-3	15	TRBV9	CASSVAPGAPDTQYF
many	TRBJ2-1	16	TRBV9	CASTPLALSSYNEQFF
few	TRBJ1-2	16	TRBV9	CASSGGTGDLNYGYTF
many	TRBJ2-2	15	TRBV9	CASSEFSLNTGELFF
many	TRBJ2-1	16	TRBV9	CASSVATGPPNNEQFF
many	TRBJ1-4	18	TRBV9	CASSVEVFPGEGDEKLFF
many	TRBJ2-3	15	TRBV9	CASSGRGTYTDTQYF
many	TRBJ2-1	17	TRBV9	CASSARTSGRAVNEQFF
many	TRBJ2-7	13	TRBV9	CASSDGARYEQYF
many	TRBJ2-6	16	TRBV9	CASSPLLSSGANVLTF
medium-sized	TRBJ1-1	14	TRBV9	CASSVGTVNTEAFF
many	TRBJ1-6	16	TRBV9	CASSRQGDFYNSPLHF
many	TRBJ1-1	15	TRBV9	CASSVGGSLNTEAFF
many	TRBJ2-4	17	TRBV9	CASSVDGTGPVGNIQYF
many	TRBJ2-3	17	TRBV9	CASSGLAGGVGTDTQYF